These 2 T cell receptor beta chains came from one sample sequenced in a study of OX40 agonist ivuxolimab in advanced cancers. Clones were sequenced by immunoSEQ multiplex PCR, and TCRdb holds only the in-frame ones, with some missing. This sample yields about 80,000 clones, of which approximately 86% are seen a single time; approximately 2% belongs to the top ten. The specimen was CD4+ or CD8+ T cells sorted from blood, collected in a trial of the OX40 agonist ivuxolimab. Every receptor here comes from an adult with an advanced solid tumor such as melanoma, head and neck, liver or kidney cancer.

The chain employs TRBV7-2 and TRBJ1-1; D remains unclear. The V gene lost 0 bases and the J gene lost 1 base, with 9 bases spanning the gap. Looked up from germline, CDR1 is SGHTA and CDR2 is FQGNSA. The CDR3 covers 15 residues. CDR3 residues: CASSLALRQNTEAFF. CDR3 sequence (DNA): TGTGCCAGCAGCTTAGCGCTCCGACAGAACACTGAAGCTTTCTTT. Complete variable domain (other parts from reference TRBV7-2 and TRBJ1-1): GAGVSQSPSNKVTEKGKDVELRCDPISGHTALYWYRQSLGQGLEFLIYFQGNSAPDKSGLPSDRFSAERTGGSVSTLTIQRTQQEDSAVYLCASSLALRQNTEAFFGQGTRLTVV.

This clone occurred once. The rearrangement uses TRBV28 and TRBJ1-4; no reliable D call. Germline CDR1 and CDR2: MDHEN and SYDVKM. V was clipped by 5 bases and J by 7 bases, with 17 bases between them. The CDR3 runs 15 residues. CDR3 protein: CASSTATGMGEKLFF. Here the CDR3 DNA reads TGTGCCAGCAGTACCGCGACGGGGATGGGTGAAAAACTGTTTTTT.